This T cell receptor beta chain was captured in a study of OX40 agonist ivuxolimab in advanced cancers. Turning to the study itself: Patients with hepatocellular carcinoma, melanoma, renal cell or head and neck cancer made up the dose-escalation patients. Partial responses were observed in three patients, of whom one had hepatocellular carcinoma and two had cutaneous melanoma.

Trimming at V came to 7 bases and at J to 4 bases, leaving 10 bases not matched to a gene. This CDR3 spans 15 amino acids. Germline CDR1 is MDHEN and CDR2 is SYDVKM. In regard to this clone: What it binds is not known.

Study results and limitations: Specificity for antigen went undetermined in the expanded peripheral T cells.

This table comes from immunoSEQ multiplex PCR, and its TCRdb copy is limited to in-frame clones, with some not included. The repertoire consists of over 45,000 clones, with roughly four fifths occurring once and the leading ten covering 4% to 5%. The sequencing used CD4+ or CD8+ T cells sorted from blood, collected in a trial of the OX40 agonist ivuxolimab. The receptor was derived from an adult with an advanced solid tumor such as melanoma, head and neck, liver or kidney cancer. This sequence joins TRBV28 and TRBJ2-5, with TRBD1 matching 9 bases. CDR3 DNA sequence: TGTGCCAGCACCTACCAGGGGACAGGGCGAGAGACCCAGTACTTC. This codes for CASTYQGTGRETQYF.